The rows below give T cell receptor beta chains drawn from one sample of a study of metastatic and nonmetastatic thyroid tumors. From the PCR reads, TCRdb re-called clones with MiXCR. The sample lists almost 70,000 clones; 11% to 15% were seen once. Input material: blood. These receptors were collected from a male donor with papillary thyroid cancer or a benign thyroid nodule (not recorded which). Some clones in this sample may be carry-over from other donors' samples. Each CDR3 is given with its conserved first and last residue. D genes are given only for firm matches. A clone size is listed for some rows: how often the clone was seen (once, few, many), or a class if it is expanded.

D gene,clone size,J gene,V gene,CDR3 protein,CDR3 DNA
-,many,TRBJ1-2,TRBV9,CASSVDQLNYGYTF,TGTGCCAGCAGCGTAGACCAGCTTAACTATGGCTACACCTTC
-,-,TRBJ1-1,TRBV15,CATSRNFYIEAFF,TGTGCCACCAGCCGAAACTTCTACATTGAAGCTTTCTTT
-,many,TRBJ1-1,TRBV6-2/TRBV6-3,CASSQGRGGSTEAFF,TGTGCCAGCAGCCAGGGCAGGGGAGGAAGCACTGAAGCTTTCTTT
-,many,TRBJ1-6,TRBV9,CASSVGWTNSPLHF,TGTGCCAGCAGCGTAGGATGGACTAATTCACCCCTCCACTTT
-,many,TRBJ1-1,TRBV20-1,CSARFPGQVSGNTEAFF,TGCAGTGCTAGATTCCCGGGTCAAGTGTCGGGGAACACTGAAGCTTTCTTT
-,once,TRBJ1-1,TRBV20-1,CIARVVGRDTEAFF,TGCATTGCTAGGGTGGTGGGAAGGGACACTGAAGCTTTCTTT
-,few,TRBJ1-1,TRBV6-2/TRBV6-3,CASSYPRGYKNTEDFF,TGTGCCAGCAGTTACCCGAGGGGTTACAAGAACACTGAAGATTTCTTT
-,many,TRBJ2-1,TRBV5-1,CASSVTYTQSSYNEQFF,TGCGCCAGCAGCGTGACTTACACCCAGAGCTCCTACAATGAGCAGTTCTTC
-,many,TRBJ2-5,TRBV5-6,CASSFRVQETQYF,TGTGCCAGCAGCTTCCGGGTTCAAGAGACCCAGTACTTC
-,many,TRBJ1-5,TRBV7-9,CASSSEGNQPQHF,TGTGCCAGCAGCTCCGAGGGGAATCAGCCCCAGCATTTT
TRBD2,many,TRBJ2-1,TRBV11-3,CASSQAWQREENNEQFF,TGTGCCAGCAGCCAAGCTTGGCAGCGGGAGGAAAACAATGAGCAGTTCTTC
-,few,TRBJ2-7,TRBV10-1,CASSETWTSPRRQYF,TGCGCCAGCAGTGAAACTTGGACATCCCCTCGGCGGCAGTACTTC
TRBD1,few,TRBJ1-1,TRBV6-5,CASSYSGTGVTEAFF,TGTGCCAGCAGTTACTCGGGGACAGGGGTAACTGAAGCTTTCTTT
-,many,TRBJ2-1,TRBV27,CASSLLETIYNEQFF,TGTGCCAGCAGTTTACTGGAGACTATATACAATGAGCAGTTCTTC
-,-,TRBJ2-2,TRBV12-3/TRBV12-4,CASTLSGLAANTGELFF,TGTGCCAGCACCTTGAGCGGATTGGCCGCGAACACCGGGGAGCTGTTTTTT
-,many,TRBJ1-3,TRBV19,CASSSRTDSGNTIYF,TGTGCCAGTAGTTCGCGGACGGATTCTGGAAACACCATATATTTT
-,many,TRBJ1-6,TRBV3-1,CASSQSDSPLHF,TGTGCCAGCAGCCAATCCGATTCACCCCTCCACTTT
-,few,TRBJ2-1,TRBV27,CASSPSNEQFF,TGTGCCAGCAGTCCCTCTAATGAGCAGTTCTTC
-,many,TRBJ2-2,TRBV5-6,CASSLDPGELFF,TGTGCCAGCAGCTTGGATCCCGGGGAGCTGTTTTTT
-,many,TRBJ2-6,TRBV5-1,CASSLRSGANVLTF,TGCGCCAGCAGCTTGCGGTCTGGGGCCAACGTCCTGACTTTC
-,many,TRBJ1-3,TRBV6-1,CASGDMGVKRMENTIYF,TGTGCCAGCGGGGATATGGGGGTTAAGAGGATGGAAAACACCATATATTTT
-,many,TRBJ2-3,TRBV5-8,CASSLGRTGTDTQYF,TGTGCCAGCAGCTTGGGACGCACGGGCACAGATACGCAGTATTTT
TRBD2,once,TRBJ2-1,TRBV3-1,CASSQGVGGSRNEQFF,TGTGCCAGCAGCCAAGGAGTGGGAGGGAGCAGGAATGAGCAGTTCTTC
-,many,TRBJ2-5,TRBV2,CASSRAIETQYF,TGTGCCAGCAGTAGGGCAATCGAGACCCAGTACTTC
-,-,TRBJ2-1,TRBV19,CASSIQDRNEQFF,TGTGCCAGTAGTATTCAGGACCGAAATGAGCAGTTCTTC
-,many,TRBJ1-6,TRBV28,CASNSLPYNSPLHF,TGTGCCAGCAACAGTCTGCCCTATAATTCACCCCTCCACTTT
-,many,TRBJ1-2,TRBV19,CASSIVRADGGPNYGYTF,TGTGCCAGTAGTATAGTTCGGGCCGACGGGGGACCTAACTATGGCTACACCTTC
TRBD1,-,TRBJ1-5,TRBV7-2,CTSSLSTGGNQPQHF,TGTACCAGCAGCTTATCGACAGGGGGGAATCAGCCCCAGCATTTT
TRBD2,-,TRBJ2-7,TRBV11-2,CASSLGSSGGYEQYF,TGTGCCAGCAGCTTAGGGAGTAGCGGGGGCTACGAGCAGTACTTC
TRBD1,many,TRBJ2-7,TRBV27,CASSFGQEAYEQYF,TGTGCCAGCAGTTTTGGACAGGAAGCCTACGAGCAGTACTTC
-,-,TRBJ2-6,TRBV20-1,CGAREGGRTGANVLTF,TGCGGTGCTAGAGAGGGTGGGCGAACTGGGGCCAACGTCCTGACTTTC
-,many,TRBJ1-3,TRBV20-1,CSARDREPPIYF,TGCAGTGCTAGAGACAGGGAACCCCCCATATATTTT
-,many,TRBJ1-2,TRBV27,CASRRGTYGYTF,TGTGCCAGCAGAAGGGGGACCTATGGCTACACCTTC
TRBD2,-,TRBJ2-1,TRBV10-2,CASMVAGVGNEQFF,TGCGCCAGCATGGTAGCGGGAGTTGGCAATGAGCAGTTCTTC
-,many,TRBJ2-1,TRBV2,CASRGYNEQFF,TGTGCCAGCAGGGGTTACAATGAGCAGTTCTTC
TRBD1,many,TRBJ1-2,TRBV28,CASRTTGVNDYGYTF,TGTGCCAGCAGAACGACAGGGGTAAACGACTATGGCTACACCTTC
TRBD1,many,TRBJ1-1,TRBV3-1,CASSRRQGSTEAFF,TGTGCCAGCAGCCGACGACAGGGGTCGACTGAAGCTTTCTTT
TRBD2,many,TRBJ2-1,TRBV13,CASSSGLAGNEQFF,TGTGCCAGCAGCTCGGGACTAGCAGGCAATGAGCAGTTCTTC
-,many,TRBJ2-1,TRBV28,CASSLSQVGAHSYNEQFF,TGTGCCAGCAGTTTATCTCAGGTGGGCGCCCACTCCTACAATGAGCAGTTCTTC
TRBD2,many,TRBJ2-1,TRBV18,CASSPREGEQFF,TGTGCCAGCTCACCACGGGAGGGAGAGCAGTTCTTC
TRBD2,many,TRBJ2-3,TRBV11-2,CASSFGLERDTQYF,TGTGCCAGCAGCTTCGGACTAGAGAGAGATACGCAGTATTTT
TRBD1,many,TRBJ2-1,TRBV29-1,CSVLQGHNEQFF,TGCAGCGTTCTACAGGGGCACAATGAGCAGTTCTTC
TRBD1,many,TRBJ1-5,TRBV6-1,CASTWDSPDQPQHF,TGTGCCAGCACCTGGGACAGCCCCGATCAGCCCCAGCATTTT